Following are 31 T cell receptor beta chains from one sample sequenced in a study of blood T cells in healthy people across ages. Then a second PCR, running roughly 7 to 11 cycles, was carried out with a sample-barcoded 5' primer and a J-beta primer mix. Each CDR3 protein is one row after TCRdb ran MiXCR on the 5' RACE reads. The sample holds 1,800,000 or so distinct CDR3 sequences; 30% to 40% are singletons and the top ten take 23%. Material for sequencing was blood. The receptors were sampled from a human donor in good health.

This clonotype was found a few times. The chain employs TRBV6-6 and TRBJ1-2; weak D call: TRBD1 (6 bases). This CDR3 has 14 residues. The germline gives CDR1 MNHNY, CDR2 SVGAGI (reference sequence). V lost 5 bases and J 7 bases, leaving 17 bases between the germline ends. CDR3 nucleotide sequence: TGTGCCAGCAGTAACCCAACCACAGGGACTGGCTACACCTTC. Translated: CASSNPTTGTGYTF.

This CDR3 is CATSLGTIYF. CDR3 in DNA: TGTGCCACATCATTAGGCACCATATATTTT. This rearrangement joins TRBV10-3 to TRBJ1-3; D gene unclear. Germline V gene sequence: CDR1 ENHRY, CDR2 SYGVKD. V was clipped by 10 bases and J by 9 bases, with 10 bases between them. The CDR3 has 10 residues.

Regarding this clonotype: At one of its ends the junction is not consistent with the germline gene, which may arise from a read error. V gene TRBV7-2 combines with J gene TRBJ1-5; D unresolved. The length of the CDR3 is 13 residues. Germline CDR1 and CDR2: SGHTA and FQGNSA. This CDR3 is CAGSLTPNQPQHF. Here the CDR3 DNA reads TGTGCCGGCAGCTTAACCCCGAATCAGCCCCAGCATTTT. Using reference TRBV7-2 and TRBJ1-5 for the parts outside the CDR3, the full variable domain is GAGVSQSPSNKVTEKGKDVELRCDPISGHTALYWYRQSLGQGLEFLIYFQGNSAPDKSGLPSDRFSAERTGGSVSTLTIQRTQQEDSAVYLCAGSLTPNQPQHFGDGTRLSIL.

This clonotype was observed a few times. The chain has TRBV14 and TRBJ2-1; D ambiguous. The V gene's germline CDR1 is SGHDN and CDR2 FVKESK. CDR3 length: 13 amino acids. The ends were cut back, 5 bases at V and 3 bases at J, with 8 bases in the middle. CDR3 DNA sequence: TGTGCCAGCAGCTCCTTAAACTACAATGAGCAGTTCTTC. Protein: CASSSLNYNEQFF.

The chain is built from TRBV4-3 and TRBJ1-1; tentative D call: TRBD1 (5 bases). Trimming removed 3 bases at V and 0 bases at J, with 8 bases between. CDR1 is LGHNA, CDR2 YSLEER, per germline. The CDR3 covers 14 residues. The chain's CDR3 is CASSQWGMNTEAFF. The DNA of the CDR3 is TGCGCCAGCAGCCAGTGGGGGATGAACACTGAAGCTTTCTTT.

The CDR3 protein is CASGRANTEAFF. The CDR3 region has the DNA TGTGCCAGCGGCAGGGCGAACACTGAAGCTTTCTTT. This chain joins TRBV2 and TRBJ1-1; a weak D match, TRBD1 (5 bases). The V gene lost 8 bases and the J gene lost 1 base, with 8 bases spanning the gap. The CDR3 is 12 amino acids. Germline CDR1 and CDR2: SNHLY and FYNNEI. The entire variable domain, with the rest obtained from reference TRBV2 and TRBJ1-1, is as follows: EPEVTQTPSHQVTQMGQEVILRCVPISNHLYFYWYRQILGQKVEFLVSFYNNEISEKSEIFDDQFSVERPDGSNFTLKIRSTKLEDSAMYFCASGRANTEAFFGQGTRLTVV.

This clonotype was seen more than once but under ten times. The rearrangement links TRBV29-1 to TRBJ2-3; TRBD2 matches at 7 bases. V was pared by 7 bases and J by 1 base, with 5 bases of the junction left unmatched. CDR1 SQVTM and CDR2 ANQGSEA come from the germline V gene. The CDR3 sequence is 13 residues long. The CDR3 here is CSAGGPRTDTQYF. CDR3 nucleotides: TGCAGCGCGGGGGGTCCCCGCACAGATACGCAGTATTTT.

This chain joins TRBV11-2 and TRBJ2-3; either TRBD1 or TRBD2 may supply D (5 bases each). Trimming shortened V by 5 bases and J by 3 bases, and 18 bases separated the two germline ends. CDR3 size: 16 residues. The V gene's germline CDR1 is SGHAT and CDR2 FQNNGV. The DNA for the CDR3 is TGTGCCAGCAGCCCACTAGGATCCCGACAGACAGATACGCAGTATTTT. Its protein product is CASSPLGSRQTDTQYF. Full variable domain (rest looked up from reference TRBV11-2 and TRBJ2-3): EAGVAQSPRYKIIEKRQSVAFWCNPISGHATLYWYQQILGQGPKLLIQFQNNGVVDDSQLPKDRFSAERLKGVDSTLKIQPAKLEDSAVYLCASSPLGSRQTDTQYFGPGTRLTVL.

This clonotype was counted only a few times. The chain is built from TRBV5-1 and TRBJ1-1, with D hard to call. Germline V gene sequence: CDR1 SGHRS, CDR2 YFSETQ. Deletions cut 0 bases from V and 5 bases from J, with 14 bases between. CDR3 length equals 15 residues. The CDR3 spells CASSLGGIGLTEAFF. The CDR3 DNA is TGCGCCAGCAGCTTGGGTGGTATTGGATTGACTGAAGCTTTCTTT.

This chain links TRBV7-9 with TRBJ2-7; D could derive from TRBD1 or TRBD2 (5 bases each). The V end was cut by 5 bases, the J end by 0 bases, with 17 bases between. The CDR3 has 16 amino acids. Germline CDR1 SEHNR, CDR2 FQNEAQ (reference sequence). The CDR3 here is CASSHLRGEGSYEQYF. The CDR3 region has the DNA TGTGCCAGCAGCCACCTAAGGGGCGAGGGCTCCTACGAGCAGTACTTC. The variable domain in full, completed from reference TRBV7-9 and TRBJ2-7, reads DTGVSQNPRHKITKRGQNVTFRCDPISEHNRLYWYRQTLGQGPEFLTYFQNEAQLEKSRLLSDRFSAERPKGSFSTLEIQRTEQGDSAMYLCASSHLRGEGSYEQYFGPGTRLTVT.

This clonotype was picked up a small number of times. The V gene is TRBV12-3 or TRBV12-4, the J gene TRBJ1-5; 10 nucleotides align to TRBD1. This CDR3 has 16 amino acids. The V gene end was trimmed by 7 bases and the J gene end by 1 base; junction bases not matched to a gene: 7. The CDR3 sequence: CASTRQGALSNQPQHF. The CDR3 DNA reads TGTGCCAGCACACGACAGGGGGCTTTGAGCAATCAGCCCCAGCATTTT.

This clonotype was counted between two and nine times. CDR3 residues: CAISESRTGSYEQYF. Written as DNA, the CDR3 is TGTGCCATCAGTGAGTCTAGGACAGGGTCCTACGAGCAGTACTTC. This chain joins TRBV10-3 and TRBJ2-7; 8 positions match TRBD1. Losses at the gene ends were 0 bases for V and 1 base for J; bases not matched to a gene: 2. CDR3 size: 15 residues. CDR1 ENHRY and CDR2 SYGVKD come from the germline V gene.

The chain links TRBV5-6 to TRBJ2-5, with D uncertain. V lost 0 bases to trimming and J lost 5 bases, with 26 bases between them. The CDR3 is made up of 19 amino acids. CDR1 and CDR2 from the germline V gene are SGHDT and YYEEEE. CDR3 amino acids: CASSLEWVAAASVLETQYF. The DNA for the CDR3 is TGTGCCAGCAGCTTGGAGTGGGTGGCGGCAGCGAGCGTTCTTGAGACCCAGTACTTC. The full variable domain, with the rest looked up from reference TRBV5-6 and TRBJ2-5, is DAGVTQSPTHLIKTRGQQVTLRCSPKSGHDTVSWYQQALGQGPQFIFQYYEEEERQRGNFPDRFSGHQFPNYSSELNVNALLLGDSALYLCASSLEWVAAASVLETQYFGPGTRLLVL.

This clonotype was detected only a few times. This chain joins TRBV20-1 and TRBJ2-3, with D unclear. The CDR3 sequence is 13 residues long. Trimming cost V 7 bases and J 1 base, with 12 bases left between them. The germline gives CDR1 DFQATT, CDR2 SNEGSKA (reference sequence). CDR3 loop: CSVPRAGTDTQYF. In DNA form, the CDR3 reads TGCAGTGTCCCAAGGGCCGGCACAGATACGCAGTATTTT.

This clonotype was picked up a small number of times. Sequence at one end of the junction differs from germline and may be a read error. The rearrangement links TRBV7-7 to TRBJ2-4; 12 nucleotides match TRBD2. The last part of the DNA fits TRBJ2-5 better; the J call may be wrong. Germline V CDR1 and CDR2: SSHAT, FNYEAQ (reference sequence). The CDR3 has 18 amino acids. The CDR3 sequence: CASSGTSGGPVSSSTQYF. As DNA, the CDR3 is TGTGCTAGCAGCGGTACTAGCGGGGGGCCCGTTAGTTCGTCGACCCAGTACTTC.

The rearrangement joins TRBV29-1 to TRBJ1-2; the D gene is possibly TRBD1 (5 bases). Between the trimmed V and J ends, which lost 4 bases and 2 bases, there was a span of 8 bases. This CDR3 is 12 amino acids long. CDR1 and CDR2 (germline): SQVTM, ANQGSEA. CDR3 sequence (DNA): TGCAGCGTTGGCCCAGGGAACTATGGCTACACCTTC. It codes for CSVGPGNYGYTF.

The chain joins TRBV20-1 to TRBJ2-5, with 9 bases fitting TRBD2. The germline V gene has CDR1 DFQATT and CDR2 SNEGSKA (reference sequence). Trimming at V came to 6 bases and at J to 2 bases, leaving 7 bases not matched to a gene. This CDR3 has 14 residues. For the CDR3, the DNA is TGCAGTGCCCAGCGGGGGGCACAACAAGAGACCCAGTACTTC. This sequence encodes CSAQRGAQQETQYF.

To note about this clonotype: This may arise from a read error, as a much more abundant clone is one base away. The conserved phenylalanine or tryptophan is not found at the CDR3 terminus, so this likely reflects a read error. V usage is TRBV6-2 or TRBV6-3 and J usage is TRBJ2-1, with TRBD2 as a possible D gene (6 bases). Trimming removed 8 bases at V and 0 bases at J, with 17 bases between. This CDR3 is built from 16 residues. Germline loops: CDR1 MNHEY, CDR2 SVGEGT. The chain's CDR3 is CASHRYSGSSYNEQFS. The CDR3 nucleotides are TGTGCCAGCCACCGCTATAGCGGAAGCTCCTACAATGAGCAGTTCTCC.

The V gene is TRBV6-1, the J gene TRBJ2-1; D uncertain. V was cut by 0 bases and J by 0 bases, with 6 bases left in between. This CDR3 has 15 amino acids. The germline V gene encodes CDR1 MNHNS and CDR2 SASEGT. The CDR3 bases are TGTGCCAGCAGTGAAGCGGCGAGCTCCTACAATGAGCAGTTCTTC. Translated, it gives CASSEAASSYNEQFF.

This sequence joins TRBV10-3 and TRBJ2-1, with TRBD2 as a possible D gene (5 bases). The CDR3 consists of 14 residues. Trimming cost V 0 bases and J 8 bases, with 11 bases left between them. CDR1 and CDR2 (germline): ENHRY, SYGVKD. The CDR3 DNA reads TGTGCCATCAGTGAGTCGTCCTTGAGGGATGAGCAGTTCTTC. Protein sequence: CAISESSLRDEQFF.

The CDR3 DNA reads as TGTGCCAGCAGCTCGAGGGACACCTATAACTATGGCTACACCTTC. Translation: CASSSRDTYNYGYTF. This chain links TRBV7-2 with TRBJ1-2, with a possible D match to TRBD1 (6 bases). Germline V gene lookup returns CDR1 SGHTA and CDR2 FQGNSA. The CDR3 length is 15 residues. V was trimmed by 4 bases and J by 1 base, leaving 13 bases between them.

The rearrangement joins TRBV11-1 to TRBJ2-6; tentative D call: TRBD2 (5 bases). V gave up 5 bases and J gave up 0 bases, with 26 bases separating them. The CDR3 contains 21 residues. Germline-derived CDR1 and CDR2 are SGHAT and FQDESV (reference sequence). The CDR3 loop is CASSPTPGRGDPSSGANVLTF. Written as DNA, the CDR3 is TGTGCCAGCAGCCCAACACCCGGCCGGGGTGATCCTAGCTCTGGGGCCAACGTCCTGACTTTC.

The CDR3 DNA reads TGTGCCACCAGTACACCGGGACAGGGAAATGGTGGCTACACCTTC. This encodes CATSTPGQGNGGYTF. This rearrangement joins TRBV24-1 to TRBJ1-2; 9 bases are shared with TRBD1. Germline CDR1 KGHDR, CDR2 SFDVKD. The J segment lost 7 bases and the V segment lost 6 bases, leaving 11 bases of the junction unmatched. The CDR3 is made up of 15 amino acids.

The gene calls are TRBV6-2 or TRBV6-3 and TRBJ2-2; 7 bases match TRBD1. CDR1 MNHEY and CDR2 SVGEGT come from the germline V gene. V lost 1 base, J lost 5 bases, and 4 bases stayed unmatched. The CDR3 is 15 amino acids. The CDR3 reads CASSYWDSGTGELFF. The CDR3 region has the DNA TGTGCCAGCAGTTACTGGGACAGCGGAACCGGGGAGCTGTTTTTT.

CDR3 region: CASSPPGYVAGADTQYF. CDR3 bases: TGTGCCAGCTCACCTCCCGGGTACGTCGCCGGTGCAGATACGCAGTATTTT. V is TRBV18 and J is TRBJ2-3; D not certain. Germline values: CDR1 KGHSH, CDR2 LQKENI. V was clipped by 3 bases and J by 4 bases, with 20 bases between them. The length of the CDR3 is 17 residues.

The gene calls are TRBV9 and TRBJ1-5; a weak D match, TRBD1 (6 bases). The V end was cut by 4 bases, the J end by 8 bases, with 16 bases between. This CDR3 has 14 residues. Germline CDR1 SGDLS, CDR2 YYNGEE. The CDR3 is CASSLEGGPEPQHF. The DNA of the CDR3 is TGTGCCAGCAGCCTCGAAGGGGGACCCGAGCCCCAGCATTTT.

The chain joins TRBV11-3 to TRBJ2-4, with 10 bases matching TRBD1. With the DNA end fitting TRBJ2-7 better, the J assignment may be wrong. The germline V gene has CDR1 SGHNT and CDR2 YENEEA. This CDR3 has 17 amino acids. In DNA, the CDR3 is TGTGCCAGCAGCTTAGACTCCCTGGGACAGGGGATGTACGAGCAGTACTTC. It translates to CASSLDSLGQGMYEQYF.

The V gene is TRBV20-1, the J gene TRBJ2-1; D perhaps matches TRBD1 (5 bases). Germline V gene data show CDR1 as DFQATT and CDR2 as SNEGSKA (reference sequence). Between the trimmed V and J ends, which lost 0 bases and 7 bases, there was a span of 16 bases. This CDR3 comprises 15 residues. CDR3 amino acids: CSARDMTLSGNEQFF. CDR3 sequence (DNA): TGCAGTGCTAGAGATATGACACTCTCAGGGAATGAGCAGTTCTTC.

This clonotype was counted a few times. Here the CDR3 DNA reads TGCAGTGCTAGAGAAGAAGGGAGATCAGCTTCTGAAAAACTGTTTTTT. It specifies CSAREEGRSASEKLFF. The chain is built from TRBV20-1 and TRBJ1-4; the D is unclear. CDR3 length equals 16 residues. Between the trimmed V and J ends, which lost 0 bases and 7 bases, there was a span of 18 bases. Germline V lookup: CDR1 DFQATT, CDR2 SNEGSKA (reference sequence).

This clonotype was picked up a small number of times. This chain connects TRBV7-2 to TRBJ2-4, with 7 bases identical to TRBD1. This CDR3 region has 14 residues. After removal of 4 bases from V and 6 bases from J, the junction contained 6 bases not matched to a gene. Germline CDR1 and CDR2: SGHTA and FQGNSA. This chain's CDR3 is CASSSTGQLNIQYF. The CDR3 nucleotides are TGTGCCAGCAGCTCGACGGGACAGTTAAACATTCAGTACTTC.

This clonotype appeared a few times. The V and J genes are TRBV9 and TRBJ2-6; 7 positions agree with TRBD1. The ends lost 0 bases at V and 0 bases at J; junction bases unmatched: 12. Germline lookup yields CDR1 SGDLS and CDR2 YYNGEE. The CDR3 runs to 20 residues. The chain's CDR3 is CASSVADPGQHYSGANVLTF. The CDR3 region has the DNA TGTGCCAGCAGCGTAGCGGACCCGGGACAGCATTACTCTGGGGCCAACGTCCTGACTTTC. Together with reference TRBV9 and TRBJ2-6, the CDR3 gives the full variable domain: DSGVTQTPKHLITATGQRVTLRCSPRSGDLSVYWYQQSLDQGLQFLIQYYNGEERAKGNILERFSAQQFPDLHSELNLSSLELGDSALYFCASSVADPGQHYSGANVLTFGAGSRLTVL.